This T cell receptor beta chain derives from a study of regulatory T cells in long-lasting Graves disease. Background on the study: Graves' patients, diagnosed recently, had received antithyroid drugs under 3 months.

Germline V lookup: CDR1 SGHAT, CDR2 FQNNGV. V lost 7 bases and J 4 bases, leaving 8 bases between the germline ends. The CDR3 is made up of 12 amino acids. This clonotype has more than one count but fewer than ten. Both iRepertoire HTBI primers and Arm-PCR of CDR3 regions were used to build the TCR beta libraries. TCRdb reprocessed the multiplex PCR reads via MiXCR and lists one record per CDR3 protein. This table holds 400,000 to 650,000 distinct CDR3 sequences, approximately 16% found once. Time point in this sample: newly diagnosed GD, antithyroid drugs for less than 3 months. PBMCs were the source of the RNA used for TCR sequencing. These same data were also listed under a study on T cells in Graves' hyperthyroidism and ophthalmopathy.

The source was peripheral blood mononuclear cells (PBMCs), collected at new diagnosis, from a patient treated with antithyroid drugs. The TCR was taken from a woman aged 35-65 years with Graves disease. This sequence joins TRBV11-2 and TRBJ1-5; D remains unclear. The CDR3 loop reads CASNPPNQPQHF. For the CDR3, the DNA is TGTGCCAGCAACCCACCGAATCAGCCCCAGCATTTT.